The 8 T cell receptor beta chains below come from one sample, sequenced in a study of control samples from healthy donors and cancer patients. Sequencing used immunoSEQ multiplex PCR; TCRdb keeps in-frame clones, though not all of them. The table has 150,000 to 180,000 clones, 94% seen once. Material for sequencing was blood. Receptor source: a man in his forties or fifties in good health.

CDR3 sequence: CASSLGASADTQYF. CDR3 nucleotides: TGTGCCAGCAGCTTAGGGGCGAGCGCAGATACGCAGTATTTT. The rearrangement joins TRBV7-3 to TRBJ2-3; weak D call: TRBD1 (5 bases). Trimming cost V 2 bases and J 4 bases, with 10 bases left between them. Germline V gene sequence: CDR1 SGHTA, CDR2 FQGTGA. The CDR3 is made up of 14 amino acids.

The V and J genes are TRBV4-1 and TRBJ1-2, with 9 nucleotides matching TRBD1. With 4 bases clipped from V and 8 bases from J, the junction kept 11 bases outside the gene matches. The germline V gene encodes CDR1 MGHRA and CDR2 YSYEKL. This CDR3 spans 15 amino acids. The chain's CDR3 is CASSLGQGPYLGYTF. DNA for the CDR3: TGCGCCAGCAGCCTGGGACAGGGTCCATACTTGGGCTACACCTTC.

This chain joins TRBV7-2 and TRBJ2-5; D gene ambiguous. Germline V lookup: CDR1 SGHTA, CDR2 FQGNSA. This CDR3 is 14 amino acids long. Trimming took 3 bases from V and 4 from J, leaving 12 bases between them. The CDR3 DNA is TGTGCCAGCAGCTTCTGGGGTCCGAGAGAGACCCAGTACTTC. The encoded protein is CASSFWGPRETQYF.

The V and J genes are TRBV12-3 or TRBV12-4 and TRBJ2-5; D is unresolved. The V and J ends lost 8 bases and 2 bases respectively, with 9 bases between them. The CDR3 consists of 12 residues. CDR3 region: CASARTQETQYF. As DNA, the CDR3 is TGTGCCAGCGCAAGAACACAAGAGACCCAGTACTTC.

This sequence joins TRBV28 and TRBJ1-1; D call uncertain. V gave up 5 bases and J gave up 1 base, with 2 bases separating them. Per germline, CDR1 MDHEN and CDR2 SYDVKM. The CDR3 covers 11 residues. This chain's CDR3 is CASSRNTEAFF. The CDR3 region has the DNA TGTGCCAGCAGTAGGAACACTGAAGCTTTCTTT.

This clone was picked up one time. One end of the junction varies from germline; a read error may be responsible. Within the sample, other DNA sequences also encode this same CDR3. The rearrangement joins TRBV19 to TRBJ2-3; D may be TRBD1 (6 bases). This CDR3 region has 13 residues. Per the germline V gene, CDR1 is LNHDA and CDR2 is SQIVND (reference sequence). DNA of the CDR3: TGTGCCAGTACCGCTTCAGGGACAAGTACGCAATATTTT. Its protein is CASTASGTSTQYF.

V usage is TRBV19 and J usage is TRBJ1-2; a weak D match, TRBD1 (5 bases). This CDR3 contains 14 residues. V lost 3 bases and J lost 5, with 13 bases in between. Germline CDR1 reads LNHDA; CDR2 reads SQIVND (reference sequence). CDR3 in DNA: TGTGCCAGTAGTATCCCTGGGGCAGTGTATGGCTACACCTTC. It yields the protein CASSIPGAVYGYTF.

The V gene is TRBV9, the J gene TRBJ2-1; 9 bases are shared with TRBD2. The germline CDR1 and CDR2 sequences are SGDLS and YYNGEE. The CDR3 covers 17 residues. V lost 4 bases, J lost 1 base, and 9 bases stayed unmatched. The CDR3 here is CASSFGAAGGSYNEQFF. For the CDR3, the DNA is TGTGCCAGCAGCTTCGGAGCAGCGGGGGGTTCCTACAATGAGCAGTTCTTC. Variable domain in full (rest from reference TRBV9 and TRBJ2-1): DSGVTQTPKHLITATGQRVTLRCSPRSGDLSVYWYQQSLDQGLQFLIQYYNGEERAKGNILERFSAQQFPDLHSELNLSSLELGDSALYFCASSFGAAGGSYNEQFFGPGTRLTVL.